This T cell receptor beta chain appears in the sequencing data of a study of CD8 T cells in ankylosing spondylitis. In germline, CDR1 is MGHRA, CDR2 YSYEKL. Trimming left V 1 base short and J 13 bases short, with 28 bases between. This CDR3 has 17 residues. Each TCR beta library was made by quantitative 5'-RACE that incorporated molecular barcodes. Using its own MiXCR run on the 5' RACE reads, TCRdb lists one record per CDR3 protein. The table lists 250,000 to 400,000 distinct CDR3 sequences, under 14% of them singletons. Points from the study as a whole: The study looked at matched synovial fluid samples from ankylosing spondylitis patients. Disease-linked clones were reported to be significantly enriched there. Earlier studies detected some motif variants in reactive arthritis synovial fluid and blood. Disease-linked clones displayed a CD8+ phenotype and appeared relatively rarely in peripheral blood.

This clonotype occurred many times. Antigen: not known. The sequenced material came from blood, either unsorted or a sorted T cell fraction (not recorded which). This TCR derives from a female donor with ankylosing spondylitis or in good health (not recorded which). The chain combines TRBV4-1 with TRBJ1-2, with D unresolved. CDR3 DNA sequence: TGCGCCAGCAGCCAAGTTCTAGCCTCACAAGATAAGACCGGGCTCACCTTC. Translated, it gives CASSQVLASQDKTGLTF.